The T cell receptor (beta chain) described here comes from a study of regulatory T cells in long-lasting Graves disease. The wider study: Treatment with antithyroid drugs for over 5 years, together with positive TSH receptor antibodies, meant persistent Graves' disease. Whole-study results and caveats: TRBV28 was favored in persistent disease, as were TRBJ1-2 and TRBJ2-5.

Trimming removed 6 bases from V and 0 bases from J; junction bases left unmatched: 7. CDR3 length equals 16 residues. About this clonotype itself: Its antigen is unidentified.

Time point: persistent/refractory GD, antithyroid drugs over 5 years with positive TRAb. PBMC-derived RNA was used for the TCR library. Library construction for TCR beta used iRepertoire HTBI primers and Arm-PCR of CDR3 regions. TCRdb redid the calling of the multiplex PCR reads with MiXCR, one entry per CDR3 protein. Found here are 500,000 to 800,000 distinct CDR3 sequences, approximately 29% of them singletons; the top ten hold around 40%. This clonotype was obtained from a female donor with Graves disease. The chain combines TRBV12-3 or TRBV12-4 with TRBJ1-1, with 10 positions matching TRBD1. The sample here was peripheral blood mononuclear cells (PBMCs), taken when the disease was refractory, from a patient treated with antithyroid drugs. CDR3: CASRSGTGVMNTEAFF. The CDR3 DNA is TGTGCCAGCAGGTCCGGGACAGGGGTGATGAACACTGAAGCTTTCTTT.